This T cell receptor (beta chain) was profiled in a study of cytomegalovirus exposure and HLA in healthy donors. Overall study: Out of about 180 million T cells, an earlier analysis found around 120 million unique TCR beta sequences in total. General study points: A later analysis appeared to link common viral pathogens to several of the most significant clusters. Three chains linked to CMV were shown in vitro to be specific for CMV antigens. It was reported that the classifier diagnosed cytomegalovirus status with high specificity and sensitivity in both the original and validation cohorts.

Details on this clone: Its antigen is still unknown.

The PCR had 60 Vbeta and 13 Jbeta primers. TCRdb's table, derived via immunoSEQ multiplex PCR, lists solely in-frame clones and lacks some. The table lists hundreds of thousands of clones, roughly 80% of them singletons. Germline V gene data show CDR1 as LGHNA and CDR2 as YNFKEQ. V lost 0 bases, J lost 0 bases, and 14 bases lay in between. The length of the CDR3 is 18 residues. Input material: PBMCs. The chain combines TRBV4-2 with TRBJ1-4; D is perhaps TRBD1 (6 bases). This receptor was obtained from a girl under 10 years old in good health and CMV-seronegative. CDR3 nucleotide sequence: TGTGCCAGCAGCCAAGAAGGGGACACGAGGTCAACTAATGAAAAACTGTTTTTT. It encodes CASSQEGDTRSTNEKLFF.